Listed below are T cell receptor beta chains from one sample, sequenced in a study of T-cell reconstitution after alpha-beta-depleted transplantation in children. MiXCR was run by TCRdb on the PCR reads, yielding one entry per CDR3 protein. The top ten clones hold about 12% of a sample with 55,000 to 70,000 distinct CDR3 sequences, approximately 10% of them seen once. This sample comprised PBMCs, obtained before TCRalphabeta/CD19-depleted stem cell transplant. Receptors originate from a boy younger than 18 with acute myeloid leukemia, due to receive a stem cell transplant. Each CDR3 is given with its conserved first and last residue.

V	J	CDR3
TRBV29-1	TRBJ1-4	CSVVTGAPNEKLFF
TRBV7-2	TRBJ2-7	CASSLVTGPYEQYF
TRBV10-3	TRBJ2-1	CAIRGLAGGSNEQFF
TRBV6-1	TRBJ1-2	CASSSPGQGAYGYTF
TRBV24-1	TRBJ2-3	CATRHSGPDTQYF
TRBV28	TRBJ1-5	CASSLGGGGVGGNQPQHF
TRBV4-1	TRBJ1-1	CASSQPPAGRQNTEAFF
TRBV12-3/TRBV12-4	TRBJ2-3	CASSVSGSTDTQYF
TRBV4-1	TRBJ1-2	CARSQVEGNYGYTF
TRBV5-1	TRBJ1-2	CASSYTGDWGYTF
TRBV12-3/TRBV12-4	TRBJ1-1	CASSFFMSTEAFF
TRBV6-5	TRBJ1-5	CASTNPKLMSSSNQPQHF